The 3 T cell receptor beta chains presented below share a single source sample, sequenced in a study of blood T cell repertoires in COVID-19. The protocol was immunoSEQ multiplex PCR, while the TCRdb copy is restricted to in-frame clones and leaves out a portion. Altogether some 200,000 clones are present, 83% being singletons, with the ten largest covering about 4.8%. The source material was PBMCs or T cells enriched from blood (not recorded which). These receptors were collected from a woman aged 50 to 60 who had been exposed to COVID-19.

This clone was seen at least ten times. The V gene is TRBV18, the J gene TRBJ1-1, with a weak D call TRBD1 (5 bases). V shed 0 bases and J shed 1 base, with 9 bases lying between them. Germline assignment: CDR1 KGHSH and CDR2 LQKENI. The CDR3 extends over 15 amino acids. In DNA, the CDR3 is TGTGCCAGCTCACCACCGTCCGGACAGAACACTGAAGCTTTCTTT. Translation: CASSPPSGQNTEAFF.

J is TRBJ2-2 and V is TRBV10-3; 7 bases agree with TRBD1. The CDR3 totals 15 residues. J lost 4 bases, V lost 7 bases, and 9 bases had no gene match. Per the germline V gene, CDR1 is ENHRY and CDR2 is SYGVKD. Here the CDR3 reads CAITPGQVPTGELFF. The DNA of the CDR3 is TGTGCCATCACCCCAGGACAGGTACCCACCGGGGAGCTGTTTTTT.

The V and J genes are TRBV6-5 and TRBJ2-7; D gene ambiguous. The CDR3 length is 14 residues. Germline assignment: CDR1 MNHEY and CDR2 SVGAGI. Trimming took off 6 bases at V and 3 bases at J, with 15 bases between the two ends. CDR3 sequence (DNA): TGTGCCAGCAGCCCATCTACATGGAGCTACGAGCAGTACTTC. Protein sequence: CASSPSTWSYEQYF.